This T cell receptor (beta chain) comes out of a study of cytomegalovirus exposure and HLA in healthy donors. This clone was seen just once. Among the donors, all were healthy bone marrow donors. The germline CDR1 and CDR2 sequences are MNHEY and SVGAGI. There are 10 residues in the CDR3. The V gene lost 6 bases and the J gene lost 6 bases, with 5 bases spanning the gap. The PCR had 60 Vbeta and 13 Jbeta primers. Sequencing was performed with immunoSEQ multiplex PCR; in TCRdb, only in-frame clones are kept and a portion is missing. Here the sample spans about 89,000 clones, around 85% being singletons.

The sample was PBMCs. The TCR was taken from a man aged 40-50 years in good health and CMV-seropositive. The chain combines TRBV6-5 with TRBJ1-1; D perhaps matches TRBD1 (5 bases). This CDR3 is CASRGAEAFF. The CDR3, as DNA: TGTGCCAGCAGAGGGGCTGAAGCTTTCTTT.